This T cell receptor beta chain was sequenced during a study of post-analysis software for immune sequencing data. Across the whole study: Disease trajectories encompassed relapsing-remitting, secondary progressive and progressive-relapsing multiple sclerosis.

Study observations and caveats: Diversity measured as normalized Chao1 was significantly lower in multiple sclerosis patients than in controls. Higher frequency in patients than in controls was seen for about 5 TRBV segments, with TRBV5-6, TRBV5-1 and TRBV20-1 among them. The F measure placed samples prepared in the same batch into strongly shared clusters.

The TCR beta cDNA libraries carried unique molecular identifiers. Between about 1 and 10 million T cells gave rise to some 470,000 cDNA molecules. TCRdb re-called the PCR reads with MiXCR, one entry per CDR3 protein. This sample has about 460,000 distinct CDR3 sequences; over 35% occur once, and the top ten carry roughly an eighth. On this clonotype itself: Its antigen is unknown.

The CDR3 contains 14 residues. Germline lookup yields CDR1 SGHDT and CDR2 YYEEEE. V dropped 4 bases and J dropped 1 base, with 9 bases sitting between them. The sample was blood. The chain is built from TRBV5-6 and TRBJ2-4; D is possibly TRBD2 (5 bases). The receptor comes from a girl aged 10 to 17 with multiple sclerosis. The CDR3 here is CASSGRRAKNIQYF. The CDR3 nucleotides read TGTGCCAGCAGCGGGCGGAGGGCCAAAAACATTCAGTACTTC.